This TCR beta chain is drawn from a study of T cell changes during pregnancy in multiple sclerosis. Sequencing used immunoSEQ multiplex PCR; TCRdb keeps in-frame clones, though not all of them. This sample yields tens of thousands of clones, of which about nine tenths are seen a single time; 0.16% belongs to the top ten. Per germline, CDR1 MNHNY and CDR2 SVGAGI (reference sequence). This CDR3 spans 14 amino acids. With 1 base removed from V and 3 bases from J, the gap between germline ends came to 9 bases. The sequenced sample was CD4+ T cells from peripheral blood mononuclear cells, obtained after pregnancy. The chain uses TRBV6-6 and TRBJ2-5; D is ambiguous. This TCR was recovered from a female donor in good health, enrolled as a control in a pregnancy study. The CDR3 sequence is CASSYFGPKETQYF. CDR3 nucleotides: TGTGCCAGCAGTTACTTTGGGCCGAAAGAGACCCAGTACTTC.